This T cell receptor (beta chain) was captured by sequencing in a study of spatial heterogeneity in lung cancer. Using its own MiXCR run on the 5' RACE reads, TCRdb lists one record per CDR3 protein. The table has 20,000 to 30,000 distinct CDR3 sequences, 8.8% seen once. This clonotype was seen repeatedly, ten times or more. The antigen remains undetermined. Germline V CDR1 and CDR2: KGHDR, SFDVKD. The CDR3 is 14 amino acids. With 3 bases removed from V and 5 bases from J, the gap between germline ends came to 12 bases. Time point noted: sample taken at primary tumor resection. Untreated early-stage non-small cell lung cancer patients, approximately 76 in total, were the donors. Researchers sequenced whole RNA taken from tumor, nontumor lung or frozen PBMC without sorting. Findings of the study overall: Counts of expanded intratumoral alpha and beta TCRs tracked tumor mutation counts.

Sequenced here: lung tumor tissue, sampled at surgery. The receptor was derived from a male donor with early-stage non-small cell lung cancer. The V gene is TRBV24-1, the J gene TRBJ2-5; no reliable D call. The CDR3: CATSDPATGETQYF. CDR3 sequence (DNA): TGTGCCACCAGTGATCCTGCTACTGGCGAGACCCAGTACTTC.